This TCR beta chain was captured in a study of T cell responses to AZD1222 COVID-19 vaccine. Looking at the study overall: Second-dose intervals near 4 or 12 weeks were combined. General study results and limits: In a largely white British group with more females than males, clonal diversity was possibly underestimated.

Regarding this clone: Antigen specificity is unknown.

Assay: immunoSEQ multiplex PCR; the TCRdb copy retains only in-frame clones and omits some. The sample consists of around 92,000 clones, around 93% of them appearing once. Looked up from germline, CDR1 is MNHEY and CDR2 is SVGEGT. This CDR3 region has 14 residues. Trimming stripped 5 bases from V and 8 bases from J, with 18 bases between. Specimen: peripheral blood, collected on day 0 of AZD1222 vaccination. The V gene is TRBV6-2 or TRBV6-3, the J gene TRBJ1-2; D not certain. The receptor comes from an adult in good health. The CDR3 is CASSPPGSRGGYTF. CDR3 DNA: TGTGCCAGCAGTCCACCGGGGAGCCGAGGGGGCTACACCTTC.